A selection of T cell receptor beta chains follows, all from one sample in a study of cytomegalovirus exposure and HLA in healthy donors. Here immunoSEQ multiplex PCR was the method, and the copy in TCRdb shows in-frame clones only, minus some. The sample records about 130,000 clones, roughly 74% being singletons. The sample was PBMCs. The receptor source for this set is a woman aged 45-65 years in good health and CMV-seropositive. The CDR3 runs from the conserved cysteine through the conserved F or W. Fields, in order: CDR3 DNA, CDR3 protein, V gene, clone size, D gene, J gene. The D gene is left open where the match is weak. Size values are once, few and many counts, or a class for expanded clones, and some rows have none.

CDR3 DNA: TGTGCCAGCAGCTTGGACGGCTCTGGGGCCAACGTCCTGACTTTC
CDR3 protein: CASSLDGSGANVLTF
V gene: TRBV5-6
clone size: -
D gene: -
J gene: TRBJ2-6

CDR3 DNA: TGTGCCAGCAGCTGGGGGACAGGGTACGGCGAGCAGTACTTC
CDR3 protein: CASSWGTGYGEQYF
V gene: TRBV5-6
clone size: once
D gene: TRBD1
J gene: TRBJ2-7

CDR3 DNA: TGTGCCAGCAGCTCTCGACTAGCGGGAGCCTACGAGCAGTACTTC
CDR3 protein: CASSSRLAGAYEQYF
V gene: TRBV7-9
clone size: -
D gene: TRBD2
J gene: TRBJ2-7

CDR3 DNA: TGTGCCAGCACCAACAGGGAATACAATGAAAAACTGTTTTTT
CDR3 protein: CASTNREYNEKLFF
V gene: TRBV7-9
clone size: once
D gene: -
J gene: TRBJ1-4

CDR3 DNA: TGTGCCAGCAGACCGACAGCTAACTATGGCTACACCTTC
CDR3 protein: CASRPTANYGYTF
V gene: TRBV6-5
clone size: -
D gene: -
J gene: TRBJ1-2

CDR3 DNA: TGTGCCAGTAGTCGGGGGGGGGAGACCCAGTACTTC
CDR3 protein: CASSRGGETQYF
V gene: TRBV19
clone size: -
D gene: TRBD2
J gene: TRBJ2-5

CDR3 DNA: TGTGCCAGCAGTTACGGGGGCACCTACTATGGCTACACCTTC
CDR3 protein: CASSYGGTYYGYTF
V gene: TRBV6-6
clone size: once
D gene: -
J gene: TRBJ1-2

CDR3 DNA: TGTGCCAGCTCACCAATAGCGGGACAGGGTAACTATGGCTACACCTTC
CDR3 protein: CASSPIAGQGNYGYTF
V gene: TRBV18
clone size: once
D gene: TRBD1
J gene: TRBJ1-2

CDR3 DNA: TGCGCCAGCAGCCATGACAGACAGAAGGATGAAAAACTGTTTTTT
CDR3 protein: CASSHDRQKDEKLFF
V gene: TRBV4-1
clone size: -
D gene: -
J gene: TRBJ1-4

CDR3 DNA: TGTGCCAGCAGTCACTTCCGGGCAGGGGGATTTGATACGCAGTATTTT
CDR3 protein: CASSHFRAGGFDTQYF
V gene: TRBV7-2
clone size: -
D gene: TRBD1
J gene: TRBJ2-3

CDR3 DNA: TGTGCCAGCAGTGACACCCCGACAGGGAGGCCGGGTGGCTACACCTTC
CDR3 protein: CASSDTPTGRPGGYTF
V gene: TRBV6-4
clone size: -
D gene: TRBD1
J gene: TRBJ1-2

CDR3 DNA: TGTGCCAGCAGCTTAACACAGCTGTCTGGCTACACCTTC
CDR3 protein: CASSLTQLSGYTF
V gene: TRBV5-4
clone size: -
D gene: -
J gene: TRBJ1-2

CDR3 DNA: TGCGCCAGCAGCCCGAACGAGGGGGTGGCTGAAGCTTTCTTT
CDR3 protein: CASSPNEGVAEAFF
V gene: TRBV5-1
clone size: -
D gene: -
J gene: TRBJ1-1

CDR3 DNA: TGTGCCAGTACAGGGGGCACGACTAATGAAAAACTGTTTTTT
CDR3 protein: CASTGGTTNEKLFF
V gene: TRBV19
clone size: -
D gene: TRBD1
J gene: TRBJ1-4

CDR3 DNA: TGCGCCAGCAGCTCCCGGATCAGCGAAGATACGCAGTATTTT
CDR3 protein: CASSSRISEDTQYF
V gene: TRBV5-1
clone size: -
D gene: -
J gene: TRBJ2-3

CDR3 DNA: TGTGCCAGCAGCTCCAGACTAGGACTAGCGGGGGGTGAGACCCAGTACTTC
CDR3 protein: CASSSRLGLAGGETQYF
V gene: TRBV7-8
clone size: -
D gene: TRBD2
J gene: TRBJ2-5

CDR3 DNA: TGTGCCAGCACCTCAGGGGGGTCCTATAATTCACCCCTCCACTTT
CDR3 protein: CASTSGGSYNSPLHF
V gene: TRBV11-2
clone size: few
D gene: TRBD1
J gene: TRBJ1-6

CDR3 DNA: TGTGCCAGCAGCCTTACCAATCCTCGGGGTGAAGCTTTCTTT
CDR3 protein: CASSLTNPRGEAFF
V gene: TRBV7-9
clone size: -
D gene: -
J gene: TRBJ1-1

CDR3 DNA: TGTGCCAGCGGCCTGGGGGGGAGCTATGGCTACACCTTC
CDR3 protein: CASGLGGSYGYTF
V gene: TRBV27
clone size: -
D gene: -
J gene: TRBJ1-2

CDR3 DNA: TGTGCCAGCAGACATGAGGTACAGGGAAGGGGAAGCTCCTACGAGCAGTACTTC
CDR3 protein: CASRHEVQGRGSSYEQYF
V gene: TRBV27
clone size: -
D gene: -
J gene: TRBJ2-7

CDR3 DNA: TGTGCCATCAGTGAATCCCTGGACAGAGATCAGCCCCAGCATTTT
CDR3 protein: CAISESLDRDQPQHF
V gene: TRBV10-3
clone size: -
D gene: -
J gene: TRBJ1-5

CDR3 DNA: TGTGCCAGCAGTAACAGGGGGTATACTTCCTACGAGCAGTACTTC
CDR3 protein: CASSNRGYTSYEQYF
V gene: TRBV6-5
clone size: -
D gene: TRBD1
J gene: TRBJ2-7

CDR3 DNA: TGTGCCAGTGATGCCGGGGACAGCTCCTACAATGAGCAGTTCTTC
CDR3 protein: CASDAGDSSYNEQFF
V gene: TRBV25-1
clone size: -
D gene: TRBD1
J gene: TRBJ2-1

CDR3 DNA: TGTGCCAGCAGTTTATTGGGGCCCACCGAAAAACTGTTTTTT
CDR3 protein: CASSLLGPTEKLFF
V gene: TRBV27
clone size: -
D gene: -
J gene: TRBJ1-4

CDR3 DNA: TGTGCCAGCACCCCTCCGCTGGCAGGGGACTACGAGCAGTACTTC
CDR3 protein: CASTPPLAGDYEQYF
V gene: TRBV11-2
clone size: few
D gene: -
J gene: TRBJ2-7

CDR3 DNA: TGTGCCAGCAGTTCAACGGGGGGGAGCAATCAGCCCCAGCATTTT
CDR3 protein: CASSSTGGSNQPQHF
V gene: TRBV6-5
clone size: few
D gene: -
J gene: TRBJ1-5

CDR3 DNA: TGTGCCTGGAGTGGGGGGCGACAGCTGTCCTACAATGAGCAGTTCTTC
CDR3 protein: CAWSGGRQLSYNEQFF
V gene: TRBV30
clone size: -
D gene: -
J gene: TRBJ2-1

CDR3 DNA: TGTGCCAGCAATCAGATACTAGCGCCTGGTACGCAGTATTTT
CDR3 protein: CASNQILAPGTQYF
V gene: TRBV19
clone size: few
D gene: TRBD2
J gene: TRBJ2-3

CDR3 DNA: TGTGCTAGTGCCTGGAACACCGGGGAGCTGTTTTTT
CDR3 protein: CASAWNTGELFF
V gene: TRBV12-5
clone size: -
D gene: -
J gene: TRBJ2-2

CDR3 DNA: TGTGCCTGGGGCAACCAGGGGGCCGGCAATCAGCCCCAGCATTTT
CDR3 protein: CAWGNQGAGNQPQHF
V gene: TRBV30
clone size: -
D gene: TRBD1
J gene: TRBJ1-5

CDR3 DNA: TGTGCCATCAGTGAAGGACAGGAGCAGTACTTC
CDR3 protein: CAISEGQEQYF
V gene: TRBV10-3
clone size: few
D gene: -
J gene: TRBJ2-7

CDR3 DNA: TGCGCCAGCAGCACCGGACTAGCGGGGGCGATTCTATACGGGAATGAGCAGTTCTTC
CDR3 protein: CASSTGLAGAILYGNEQFF
V gene: TRBV5-1
clone size: -
D gene: TRBD2
J gene: TRBJ2-1

CDR3 DNA: TGTGCCAGCAGTTTAGGCCCCCCGACAGGGTATGGCTACACCTTC
CDR3 protein: CASSLGPPTGYGYTF
V gene: TRBV27
clone size: -
D gene: TRBD1
J gene: TRBJ1-2

CDR3 DNA: TGTGCCAGCAGTAGGACAGGGGGAATCTCCTACGAGCAGTACTTC
CDR3 protein: CASSRTGGISYEQYF
V gene: TRBV6-5
clone size: few
D gene: TRBD1
J gene: TRBJ2-7

CDR3 DNA: TGTGCCTGGGGGCAGGGGGCCGGCTACACCTTC
CDR3 protein: CAWGQGAGYTF
V gene: TRBV30
clone size: -
D gene: TRBD1
J gene: TRBJ1-2

CDR3 DNA: TGTGCCAGCAGCTTACCGGGACAGAGCTCCTACGAGCAGTACTTC
CDR3 protein: CASSLPGQSSYEQYF
V gene: TRBV7-2
clone size: -
D gene: TRBD1
J gene: TRBJ2-7

CDR3 DNA: TGTGCCAGTAGTTTCACAGGGGAAGCTGAAGCTTTCTTT
CDR3 protein: CASSFTGEAEAFF
V gene: TRBV19
clone size: few
D gene: TRBD1
J gene: TRBJ1-1

CDR3 DNA: TGTGCCAGCAGCCCAGGACAGCAAGAGACCCAGTACTTC
CDR3 protein: CASSPGQQETQYF
V gene: TRBV28
clone size: once
D gene: -
J gene: TRBJ2-5

CDR3 DNA: TGTGCCTGGAGTATAACAGCTCCTAATTCACCCCTCCACTTT
CDR3 protein: CAWSITAPNSPLHF
V gene: TRBV30
clone size: -
D gene: -
J gene: TRBJ1-6

CDR3 DNA: TGTGCCAGCAGCCCACGGGGTAGCACAGATACGCAGTATTTT
CDR3 protein: CASSPRGSTDTQYF
V gene: TRBV5-5
clone size: few
D gene: -
J gene: TRBJ2-3

CDR3 DNA: TGTGCCAGTAGTGGCGGGGGTTTTTCCTACGAGCAGTACTTC
CDR3 protein: CASSGGGFSYEQYF
V gene: TRBV19
clone size: -
D gene: TRBD2
J gene: TRBJ2-7

CDR3 DNA: TGTGCCAGCTCACCACCGAATAGCGGGTTTACCTACGAGCAGTACTTC
CDR3 protein: CASSPPNSGFTYEQYF
V gene: TRBV18
clone size: -
D gene: TRBD2
J gene: TRBJ2-7

CDR3 DNA: TGTGCCAGCAGCCCCGGGTTGCGGGGAAACACAGATACGCAGTATTTT
CDR3 protein: CASSPGLRGNTDTQYF
V gene: TRBV7-2
clone size: -
D gene: -
J gene: TRBJ2-3